A selection of T cell receptor beta chains follows, all from one sample in a study of cytomegalovirus exposure and HLA in healthy donors. The data were produced by immunoSEQ multiplex PCR, yet TCRdb's version contains in-frame clones alone and is incomplete. The sample records about 120,000 clones, about 80% being singletons. The sequenced sample consisted of PBMCs. These receptors all come from a man aged 25-40 years in good health and CMV-seropositive. CDR3s include the opening cysteine and the closing phenylalanine or tryptophan. The D gene is left open where the match is weak. Expanded clones get a size class; other rows say once, few or many, or leave the size out.

. TRBJ2-1 TRBD2 TRBV7-2 TGTGCCAGCAGCTTAGCGCATGCGGGAGCCTACAATGAGCAGTTCTTC CASSLAHAGAYNEQFF
. TRBJ2-6 . TRBV5-6 TGTGCCAGCAGTTCTAGCTCTGGGGCCAACGTCCTGACTTTC CASSSSSGANVLTF
. TRBJ2-1 . TRBV9 TGTGCCAGCAGCCCCGCTGGTCCGGGTTACAATGAGCAGTTCTTC CASSPAGPGYNEQFF
few TRBJ2-7 TRBD1 TRBV27 TGTGCCAGCAGCAGAAGACAGGGCGCGGTCTCCTCCGAGCAGTACTTC CASSRRQGAVSSEQYF
. TRBJ2-5 TRBD1 TRBV27 TGTGCCAGCAGTTTATGGACAGGGGAGACCCAGTACTTC CASSLWTGETQYF
. TRBJ2-7 TRBD1 TRBV2 TGTGCCAGCAGGACAGGGATCGGGCAGGGGGAGCAGTACTTC CASRTGIGQGEQYF
. TRBJ2-1 . TRBV6-5 TGTGCCAGCAGTTACTCGACTAGATCCTACAATGAGCAGTTCTTC CASSYSTRSYNEQFF
. TRBJ2-1 TRBD2 TRBV25-1 TGTGCCAGCTCCCTGGGGGGGAGGGTGAATGAGCAGTTCTTC CASSLGGRVNEQFF
. TRBJ1-5 . TRBV2 TGTGCCAGCAGCCTTCGTCGACAGGCTAACAATCAGCCCCAGCATTTT CASSLRRQANNQPQHF
. TRBJ1-5 . TRBV5-1 TGCGCCAGCAGCACATATAGCAATCAGCCCCAGCATTTT CASSTYSNQPQHF
. TRBJ1-1 TRBD1 TRBV2 TGTGCCAGCAGTCGGTTAACAGGGGGCATGAACACTGAAGCTTTCTTT CASSRLTGGMNTEAFF
. TRBJ2-7 TRBD2 TRBV27 TGTGCCAGCAGCCCCCTCGGAGCGGGAGCGATCACCTACGAGCAGTACTTC CASSPLGAGAITYEQYF
. TRBJ2-1 TRBD2 TRBV9 TGTGCCAGCAGCGTAGAGGTGGGAGGGCCGAATGAGCAGTTCTTC CASSVEVGGPNEQFF
. TRBJ2-7 . TRBV4-3 TGCGCCAGCAGCCTCGAGATAGGAGGGGTCCCCTACGAGCAGTACTTC CASSLEIGGVPYEQYF
. TRBJ2-5 TRBD1 TRBV5-1 TGCGCCAGCAGCCGGGACAGGGAGAGCCAAGAGACCCAGTACTTC CASSRDRESQETQYF
. TRBJ1-1 TRBD1 TRBV7-2 TGTGCCAGCAGCGAAGGCAGGGGGCAAACTGAAGCTTTCTTT CASSEGRGQTEAFF
. TRBJ1-2 . TRBV10-3 TGTGCCATCAGTGATAAGGGGCCATCAGCGCCCTATGGCTACACCTTC CAISDKGPSAPYGYTF
. TRBJ2-1 TRBD2 TRBV19 TGTGCCAGTTTGGGTGTGGGCGGGAGGGAGGATGAGCAGTTCTTC CASLGVGGREDEQFF
. TRBJ2-1 . TRBV4-2 TGTGCCAGCAGCCAACCCCTAGCGCGGGGATTAAATGAGCAGTTCTTC CASSQPLARGLNEQFF
few TRBJ2-1 TRBD2 TRBV11-2 TGTGCCAGCAGCTTAGTTCGGGAGCGGGAGCTTGTGGACAATGAGCAGTTCTTC CASSLVRERELVDNEQFF
. TRBJ1-1 TRBD1 TRBV29-1 TGCAGCGTTGCTGAGGGGGCCTCTGAAGCTTTCTTT CSVAEGASEAFF
. TRBJ1-4 TRBD1 TRBV4-2 TGTGCCAGCAGCCGACAGGGAGGCCCAACTAATGAAAAACTGTTTTTT CASSRQGGPTNEKLFF